Below are 9 T cell receptor beta chains sequenced from a single sample in a study of cytomegalovirus exposure and HLA in healthy donors. The PCR was carried out with 60 Vbeta primers and 13 Jbeta primers. TCRdb's copy holds only in-frame clones and misses some; the assay was immunoSEQ multiplex PCR. The data contain 60,000 to 70,000 clones, 65% to 80% of them seen just once; the ten biggest clones take up over 15%. The sequenced sample consisted of PBMCs. The receptor source for this set is a man aged 40-49 years in good health and CMV-seropositive.

This rearrangement joins TRBV18 to TRBJ2-7, with TRBD2 matching over 12 bases. The CDR3 runs 14 residues. Trimming at V came to 6 bases and at J to 7 bases, leaving 7 bases not matched to a gene. CDR1 is KGHSH, CDR2 LQKENI, per germline. The CDR3 region has the DNA TGTGCCAGCTCGCGACTAGCGGGAGAGGGTGAGCAGTACTTC. Translation: CASSRLAGEGEQYF.

The chain has TRBV7-8 and TRBJ2-3; 7 bases line up with TRBD2. CDR1 is SGHVS, CDR2 FQNEAQ, per germline. Trimming took 6 bases from V and 6 from J; bases not matched to a gene: 0. The CDR3 is 11 residues long. CDR3 nucleotides: TGTGCCAGCAGGCGGGGGGATACGCAGTATTTT. Its translation is CASRRGDTQYF.

The rearrangement uses TRBV10-1 and TRBJ2-3, with D tentatively TRBD2 (6 bases). Trimming took off 0 bases at V and 9 bases at J, with 10 bases between the two ends. Germline loops: CDR1 WNHNN, CDR2 SYGVQD (reference sequence). The CDR3 is 13 residues long. The CDR3 coding sequence is TGCGCCAGCAGTGAGTCCGGGGGAGGAACGCAGTATTTT. It codes for CASSESGGGTQYF.

This chain joins TRBV6-5 and TRBJ1-5, with D perhaps matching TRBD1 (6 bases). In germline, CDR1 is MNHEY, CDR2 SVGAGI. V lost 6 bases and J lost 7, with 16 bases in between. CDR3 size: 14 residues. CDR3 in DNA: TGTGCCAGCAGGCCTTACAGGGAGATACAGCCCCAGCATTTT. It translates to CASRPYREIQPQHF.

This chain joins TRBV5-5 and TRBJ1-6; D remains ambiguous. The CDR3 spans 20 residues. Germline CDR1 is SGHKS and CDR2 is YYEKEE (reference sequence). The V gene lost 4 bases and the J gene lost 8 bases, with 31 bases spanning the gap. In DNA, the CDR3 is TGTGCCAGCAGCCTCTTTAAGGGCCCAGGACCGGGGTTTACTGATTCACCCCTCCACTTT. This sequence encodes CASSLFKGPGPGFTDSPLHF. Based on the CDR3 plus reference TRBV5-5 and TRBJ1-6, the full variable domain is DAGVTQSPTHLIKTRGQQVTLRCSPISGHKSVSWYQQVLGQGPQFIFQYYEKEERGRGNFPDRFSARQFPNYSSELNVNALLLGDSALYLCASSLFKGPGPGFTDSPLHFGNGTRLTVT.

Comments on this clone: The same CDR3 is also encoded by other DNA sequences in this sample. The rearrangement links TRBV6-1 to TRBJ2-1, with 10 bases aligning to TRBD2. The V gene's germline CDR1 is MNHNS and CDR2 SASEGT. The CDR3 consists of 15 residues. The V segment lost 4 bases and the J segment 2 bases; nucleotides outside the gene matches: 2. Here the CDR3 reads CASSVLAGAYNEQFF. The CDR3 nucleotides are TGTGCCAGCAGTGTGCTAGCGGGGGCCTACAATGAGCAGTTCTTC.

The V gene is TRBV27, the J gene TRBJ1-2; 8 bases agree with TRBD1. The V gene's germline CDR1 is MNHEY and CDR2 SMNVEV (reference sequence). V was clipped by 7 bases and J by 3 bases; unmatched bases: 4. The CDR3 sequence is 13 residues long. CDR3 residues: CASKTGGDYGYTF. The CDR3 DNA is TGTGCCAGCAAAACAGGGGGGGACTATGGCTACACCTTC.

Only a few counts were recorded for this clone. This rearrangement joins TRBV11-2 to TRBJ2-3, with TRBD2 matching over 10 bases. The CDR3 is 18 amino acids. Germline V gene lookup returns CDR1 SGHAT and CDR2 FQNNGV. V lost 0 bases and J lost 7; bases outside the gene matches: 13. The CDR3 region has the DNA TGTGCCAGCAGCTTAGAAGCCGAGGAGCGGGGGGGCAAGTATACGCAGTATTTT. Amino acid sequence: CASSLEAEERGGKYTQYF.

The CDR3 nucleotides read TGTGCCAGCAGCTTGTTGGGGCGCGTCGACGAGCAGTACTTC. It codes for CASSLLGRVDEQYF. J is TRBJ2-7 and V is TRBV5-6; perhaps TRBD1 as D (5 bases). Trimming took 1 base from V and 5 from J, leaving 13 bases between them. The CDR3 runs 14 residues. CDR1 and CDR2 (germline): SGHDT, YYEEEE.